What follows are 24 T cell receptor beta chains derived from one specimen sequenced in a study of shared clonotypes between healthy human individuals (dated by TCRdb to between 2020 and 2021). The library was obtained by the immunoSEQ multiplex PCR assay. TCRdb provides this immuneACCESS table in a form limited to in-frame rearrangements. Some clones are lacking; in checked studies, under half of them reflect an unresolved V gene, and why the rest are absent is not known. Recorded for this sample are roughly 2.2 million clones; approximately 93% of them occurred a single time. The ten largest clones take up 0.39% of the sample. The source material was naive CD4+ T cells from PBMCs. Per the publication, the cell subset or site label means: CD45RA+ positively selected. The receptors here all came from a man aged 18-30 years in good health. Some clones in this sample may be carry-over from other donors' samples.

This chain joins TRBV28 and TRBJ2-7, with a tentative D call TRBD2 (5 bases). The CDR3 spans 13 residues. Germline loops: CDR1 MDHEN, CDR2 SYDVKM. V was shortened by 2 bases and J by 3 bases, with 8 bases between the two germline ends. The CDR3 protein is CASSLTRDYEQYF. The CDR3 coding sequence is TGTGCCAGCAGTTTAACACGGGACTACGAGCAGTACTTC. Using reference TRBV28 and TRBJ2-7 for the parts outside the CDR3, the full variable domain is DVKVTQSSRYLVKRTGEKVFLECVQDMDHENMFWYRQDPGLGLRLIYFSYDVKMKEKGDIPEGYSVSREKKERFSLILESASTNQTSMYLCASSLTRDYEQYFGPGTRLTVT.

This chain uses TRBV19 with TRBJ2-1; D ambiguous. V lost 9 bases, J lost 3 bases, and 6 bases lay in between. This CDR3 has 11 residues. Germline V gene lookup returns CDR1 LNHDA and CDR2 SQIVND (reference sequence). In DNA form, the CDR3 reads TGTGCCAGCAAGGTCTACAATGAGCAGTTCTTC. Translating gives CASKVYNEQFF.

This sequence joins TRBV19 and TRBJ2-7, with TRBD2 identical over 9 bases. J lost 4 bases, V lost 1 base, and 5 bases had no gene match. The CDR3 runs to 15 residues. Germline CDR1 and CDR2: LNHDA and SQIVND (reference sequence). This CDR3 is CASSIGGGRGYEQYF. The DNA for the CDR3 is TGTGCCAGTAGTATAGGAGGCGGGAGGGGGTACGAGCAGTACTTC.

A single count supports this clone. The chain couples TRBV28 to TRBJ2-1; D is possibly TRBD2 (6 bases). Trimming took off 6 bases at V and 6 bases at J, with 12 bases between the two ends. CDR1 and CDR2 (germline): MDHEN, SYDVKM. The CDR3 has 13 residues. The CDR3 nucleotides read TGTGCCAGCAGGTGGGGACTCAGCAATGAGCAGTTCTTC. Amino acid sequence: CASRWGLSNEQFF.

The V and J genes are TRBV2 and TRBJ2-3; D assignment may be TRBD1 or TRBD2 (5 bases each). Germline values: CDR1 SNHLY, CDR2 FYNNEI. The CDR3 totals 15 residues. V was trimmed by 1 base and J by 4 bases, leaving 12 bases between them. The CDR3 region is CASSEGLGVADTQYF. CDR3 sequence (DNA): TGTGCCAGCAGTGAAGGACTGGGGGTCGCAGATACGCAGTATTTT.

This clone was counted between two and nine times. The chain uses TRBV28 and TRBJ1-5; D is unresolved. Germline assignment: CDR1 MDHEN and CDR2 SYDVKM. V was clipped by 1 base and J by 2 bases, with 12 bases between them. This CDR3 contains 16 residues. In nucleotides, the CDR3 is TGTGCCAGCAGTTTATTCCGGGTTACCCGCAATCAGCCCCAGCATTTT. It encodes CASSLFRVTRNQPQHF.

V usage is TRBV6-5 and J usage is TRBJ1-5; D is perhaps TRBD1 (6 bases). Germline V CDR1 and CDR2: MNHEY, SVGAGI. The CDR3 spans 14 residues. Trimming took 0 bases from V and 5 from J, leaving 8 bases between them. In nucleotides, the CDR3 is TGTGCCAGCAGTTACTCAGGACAGCATCAGCCCCAGCATTTT. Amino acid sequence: CASSYSGQHQPQHF.

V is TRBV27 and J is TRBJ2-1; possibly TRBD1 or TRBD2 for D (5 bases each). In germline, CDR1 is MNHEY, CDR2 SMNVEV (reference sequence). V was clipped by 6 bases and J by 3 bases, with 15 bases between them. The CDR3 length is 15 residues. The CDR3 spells CASRQGRGLYNEQFF. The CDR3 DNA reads TGTGCCAGCAGGCAGGGACGGGGTCTCTACAATGAGCAGTTCTTC.

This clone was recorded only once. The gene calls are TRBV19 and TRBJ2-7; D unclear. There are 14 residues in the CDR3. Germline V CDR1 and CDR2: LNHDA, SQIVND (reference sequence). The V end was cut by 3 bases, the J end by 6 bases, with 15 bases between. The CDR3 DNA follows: TGTGCCAGTAGTATGCGGCTAGTAGAGCGCGAGCAGTACTTC. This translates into CASSMRLVEREQYF.

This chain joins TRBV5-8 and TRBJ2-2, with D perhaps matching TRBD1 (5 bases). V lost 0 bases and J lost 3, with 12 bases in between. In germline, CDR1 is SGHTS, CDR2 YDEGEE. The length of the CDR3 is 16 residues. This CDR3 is CASSLVGAGYTGELFF. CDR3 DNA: TGTGCCAGCAGCTTGGTAGGGGCCGGGTACACCGGGGAGCTGTTTTTT.

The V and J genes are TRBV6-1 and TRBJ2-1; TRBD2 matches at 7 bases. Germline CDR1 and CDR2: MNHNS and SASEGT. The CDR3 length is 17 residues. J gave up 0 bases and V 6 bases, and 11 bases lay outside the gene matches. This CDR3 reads CASSERLAGSSYNEQFF. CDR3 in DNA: TGTGCCAGCAGCGAACGCTTAGCGGGTAGCTCCTACAATGAGCAGTTCTTC.

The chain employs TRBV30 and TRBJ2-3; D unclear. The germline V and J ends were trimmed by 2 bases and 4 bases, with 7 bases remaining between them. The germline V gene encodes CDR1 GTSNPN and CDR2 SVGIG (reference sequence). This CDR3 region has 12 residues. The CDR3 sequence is CAWSPPSDTQYF. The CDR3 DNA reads TGTGCCTGGAGTCCACCGTCAGATACGCAGTATTTT.

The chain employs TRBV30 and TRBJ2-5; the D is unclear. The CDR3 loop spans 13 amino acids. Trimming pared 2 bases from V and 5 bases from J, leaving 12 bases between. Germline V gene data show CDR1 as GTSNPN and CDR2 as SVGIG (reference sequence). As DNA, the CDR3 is TGTGCCTGGAGTATCCTTAACGGGGAGACCCAGTACTTC. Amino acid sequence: CAWSILNGETQYF.

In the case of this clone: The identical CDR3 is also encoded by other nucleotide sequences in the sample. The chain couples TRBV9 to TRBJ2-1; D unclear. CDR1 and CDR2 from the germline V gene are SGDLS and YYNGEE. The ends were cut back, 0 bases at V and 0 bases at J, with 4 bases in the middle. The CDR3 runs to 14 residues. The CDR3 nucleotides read TGTGCCAGCAGCGTAGCCCCCTCCTACAATGAGCAGTTCTTC. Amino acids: CASSVAPSYNEQFF.

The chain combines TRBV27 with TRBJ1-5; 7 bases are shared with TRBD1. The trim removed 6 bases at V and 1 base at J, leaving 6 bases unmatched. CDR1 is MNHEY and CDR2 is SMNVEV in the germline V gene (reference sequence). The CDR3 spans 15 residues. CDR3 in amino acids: CASRRGTASNQPQHF. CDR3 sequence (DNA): TGTGCCAGCAGGAGAGGGACAGCCAGCAATCAGCCCCAGCATTTT.

CDR3: CASSPAGGRTEQFF. The CDR3 nucleotides read TGTGCCAGCAGCCCCGCCGGGGGTCGTACTGAGCAGTTCTTC. The V call is TRBV7-3, the J call TRBJ2-1; TRBD2 is a possible D gene (6 bases). With 5 bases removed from V and 9 bases from J, the gap between germline ends came to 17 bases. Germline CDR1 SGHTA, CDR2 FQGTGA. The length of the CDR3 is 14 residues. Together with reference TRBV7-3 and TRBJ2-1, the CDR3 gives the full variable domain: GAGVSQTPSNKVTEKGKYVELRCDPISGHTALYWYRQSLGQGPEFLIYFQGTGAADDSGLPNDRFFAVRPEGSVSTLKIQRTERGDSAVYLCASSPAGGRTEQFFGPGTRLTVL.

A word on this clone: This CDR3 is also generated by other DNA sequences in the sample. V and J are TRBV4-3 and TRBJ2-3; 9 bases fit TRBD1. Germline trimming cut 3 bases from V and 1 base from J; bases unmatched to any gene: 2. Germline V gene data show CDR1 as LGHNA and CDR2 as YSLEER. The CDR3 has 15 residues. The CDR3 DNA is TGCGCCAGCAGCCAGGGGGACAGGGGCACAGATACGCAGTATTTT. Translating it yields CASSQGDRGTDTQYF.

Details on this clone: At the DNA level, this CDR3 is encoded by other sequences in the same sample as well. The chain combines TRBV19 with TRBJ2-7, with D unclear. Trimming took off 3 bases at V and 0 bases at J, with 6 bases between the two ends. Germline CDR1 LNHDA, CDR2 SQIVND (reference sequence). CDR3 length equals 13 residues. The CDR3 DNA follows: TGTGCCAGTAGTATCGCACCCTCCTACGAGCAGTACTTC. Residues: CASSIAPSYEQYF.

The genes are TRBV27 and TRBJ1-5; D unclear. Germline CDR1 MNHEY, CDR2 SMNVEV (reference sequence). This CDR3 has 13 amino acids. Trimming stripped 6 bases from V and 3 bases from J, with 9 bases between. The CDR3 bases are TGTGCCAGCAGCCCAAGCTACAATCAGCCCCAGCATTTT. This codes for CASSPSYNQPQHF.

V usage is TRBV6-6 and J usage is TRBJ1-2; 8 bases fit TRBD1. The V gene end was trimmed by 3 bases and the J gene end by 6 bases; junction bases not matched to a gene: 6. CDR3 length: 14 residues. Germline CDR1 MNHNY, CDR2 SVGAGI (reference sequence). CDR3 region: CASSYPRTGHGYTF. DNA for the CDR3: TGTGCCAGCAGTTATCCGCGGACAGGGCATGGCTACACCTTC.

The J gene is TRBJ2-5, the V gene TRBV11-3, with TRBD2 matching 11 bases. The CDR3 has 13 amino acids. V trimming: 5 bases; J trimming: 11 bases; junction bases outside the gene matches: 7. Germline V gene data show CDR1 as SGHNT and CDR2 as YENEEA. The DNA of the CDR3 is TGTGCCAGCAGCGCGGGGACTAGCGGCGTGCAGTACTTC. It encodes CASSAGTSGVQYF.

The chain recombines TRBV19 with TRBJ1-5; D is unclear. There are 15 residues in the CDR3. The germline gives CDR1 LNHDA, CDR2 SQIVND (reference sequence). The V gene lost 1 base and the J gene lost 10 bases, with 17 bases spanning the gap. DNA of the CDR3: TGTGCCAGTAGTATAGGGGGTCGGCAGCCGGTTCCCCAGCATTTT. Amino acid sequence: CASSIGGRQPVPQHF.

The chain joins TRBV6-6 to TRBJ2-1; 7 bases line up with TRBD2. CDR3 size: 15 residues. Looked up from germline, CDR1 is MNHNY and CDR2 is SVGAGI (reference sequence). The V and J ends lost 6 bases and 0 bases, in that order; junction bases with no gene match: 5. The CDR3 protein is CASRPSGSSYNEQFF. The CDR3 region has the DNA TGTGCCAGCAGACCTAGCGGAAGCTCCTACAATGAGCAGTTCTTC.

The CDR3 DNA is TGCGCCAGCAGCCAGCTCGGTCACACTGAAGCTTTCTTT. Translating gives CASSQLGHTEAFF. The chain has TRBV5-1 and TRBJ1-1; D uncertain. In germline, CDR1 is SGHRS, CDR2 YFSETQ. This CDR3 has 13 residues. The V gene lost 4 bases and the J gene lost 3 bases, with 10 bases spanning the gap.